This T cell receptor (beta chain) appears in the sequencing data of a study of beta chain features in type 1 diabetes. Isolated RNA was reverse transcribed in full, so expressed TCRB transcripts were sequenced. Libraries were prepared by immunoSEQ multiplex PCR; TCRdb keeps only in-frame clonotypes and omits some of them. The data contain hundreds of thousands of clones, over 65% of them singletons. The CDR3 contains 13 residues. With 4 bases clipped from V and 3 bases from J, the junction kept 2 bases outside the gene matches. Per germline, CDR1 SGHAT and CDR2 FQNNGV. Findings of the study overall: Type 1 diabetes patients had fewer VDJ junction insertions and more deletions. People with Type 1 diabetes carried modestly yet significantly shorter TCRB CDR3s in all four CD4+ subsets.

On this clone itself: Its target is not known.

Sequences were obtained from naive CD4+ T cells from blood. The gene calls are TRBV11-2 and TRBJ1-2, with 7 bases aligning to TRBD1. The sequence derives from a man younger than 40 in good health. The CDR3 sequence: CASSSDRDYGYTF. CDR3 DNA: TGTGCCAGCAGCTCTGACAGGGACTATGGCTACACCTTC.